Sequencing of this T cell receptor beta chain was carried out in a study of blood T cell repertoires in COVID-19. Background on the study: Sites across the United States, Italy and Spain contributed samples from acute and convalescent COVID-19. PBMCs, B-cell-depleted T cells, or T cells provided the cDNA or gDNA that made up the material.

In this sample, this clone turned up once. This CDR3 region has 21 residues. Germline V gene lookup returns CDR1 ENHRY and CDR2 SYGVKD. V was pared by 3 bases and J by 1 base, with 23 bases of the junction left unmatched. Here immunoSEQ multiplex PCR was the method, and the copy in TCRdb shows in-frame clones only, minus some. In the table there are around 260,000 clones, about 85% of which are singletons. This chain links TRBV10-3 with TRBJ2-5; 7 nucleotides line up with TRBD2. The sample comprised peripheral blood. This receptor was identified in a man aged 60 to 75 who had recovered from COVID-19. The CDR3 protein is CAISDPPRDIVRGEVQETQYF. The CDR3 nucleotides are TGTGCCATCAGTGATCCGCCCCGAGATATCGTTCGGGGGGAGGTCCAAGAGACCCAGTACTTC.